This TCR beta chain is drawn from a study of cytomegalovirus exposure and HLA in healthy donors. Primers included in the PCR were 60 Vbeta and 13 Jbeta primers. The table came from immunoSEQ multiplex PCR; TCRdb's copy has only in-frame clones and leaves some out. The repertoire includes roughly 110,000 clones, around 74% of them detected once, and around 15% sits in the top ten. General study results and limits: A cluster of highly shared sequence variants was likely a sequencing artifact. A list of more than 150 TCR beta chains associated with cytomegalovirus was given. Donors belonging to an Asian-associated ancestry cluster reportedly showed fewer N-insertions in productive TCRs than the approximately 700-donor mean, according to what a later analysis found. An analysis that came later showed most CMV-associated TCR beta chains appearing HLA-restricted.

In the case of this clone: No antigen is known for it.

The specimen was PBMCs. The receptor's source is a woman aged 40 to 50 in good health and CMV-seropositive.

In DNA form, the CDR3 reads TGTGCCAGCAGCTTACCTAGCCGAAAAGCGGGGGGGCCAAGCGGGCTGTTTTTT. The encoded protein is CASSLPSRKAGGPSGLFF. The chain joins TRBV11-2 to TRBJ2-2, with 10 nucleotides matching TRBD2. Germline loops: CDR1 SGHAT, CDR2 FQNNGV. This CDR3 region has 18 residues. J lost 13 bases, V lost 2 bases, and 19 bases had no gene match.